Presented here are 14 T cell receptor beta chains from one specimen sequenced in a study of beta chain features in type 1 diabetes. The study's findings and limits: Among patients with Type 1 diabetes, TCRB CDR3s were moderately but significantly shorter in every one of the four CD4+ subsets.

These receptors' targets are unknown. The entirety of the isolated RNA underwent reverse transcription, so expressed TCRB transcripts were sequenced. TCRdb's table, derived via immunoSEQ multiplex PCR, lists solely in-frame clones and lacks some. The data contain a few hundred thousand clones, approximately 13% of them singletons. Sample: naive CD4+ T cells from blood. The receptors were gathered from a young woman with type 1 diabetes.

The V gene is TRBV29-1, the J gene TRBJ2-7; 8 bases align to TRBD1. The germline V gene has CDR1 SQVTM and CDR2 ANQGSEA. Losses at the gene ends were 6 bases for V and 5 bases for J; bases not matched to a gene: 12. The CDR3 is 14 amino acids. The chain's CDR3 is CSVPQGAGANEQYF. CDR3 DNA sequence: TGCAGCGTCCCCCAGGGGGCCGGGGCGAACGAGCAGTACTTC.

The chain couples TRBV7-2 to TRBJ1-1; D unresolved. The CDR3 spans 15 residues. Trimming stripped 4 bases from V and 1 base from J, with 13 bases between. Germline CDR1 is SGHTA and CDR2 is FQGNSA. The CDR3 region has the DNA TGTGCCAGCAGCTATTACGCAGCGGCGAACACTGAAGCTTTCTTT. As protein: CASSYYAAANTEAFF.

Details on this clone: Its ends do not fully match the called genes, so a read error is possible. V and J are TRBV11-2 and TRBJ1-2; TRBD1 might be the D (6 bases). Per the germline V gene, CDR1 is SGHAT and CDR2 is FQNNGV. The CDR3 contains 14 residues. The CDR3 loop is CASSQESGRGELWF. In DNA, the CDR3 is TGTGCCAGCAGCCAAGAATCAGGCAGGGGAGAATTGTGGTTC.

This clone was observed a few times. The CDR3 spells CSARAYRAQYF. DNA for the CDR3: TGCAGTGCTAGAGCGTACAGGGCCCAGTACTTC. The chain joins TRBV20-1 to TRBJ2-5, with D tentatively TRBD1 (6 bases). Per germline, CDR1 DFQATT and CDR2 SNEGSKA (reference sequence). V lost 1 base, J lost 9 bases, and 9 bases lay in between. The CDR3 spans 11 residues.

The chain couples TRBV9 to TRBJ2-1, with 11 bases lining up with TRBD2. The trim removed 3 bases at V and 5 bases at J, leaving 4 bases unmatched. CDR3 size: 15 residues. Germline V gene lookup returns CDR1 SGDLS and CDR2 YYNGEE. The CDR3 reads CASSAGLAVDNEQFF. CDR3 nucleotide sequence: TGTGCCAGCAGCGCGGGACTAGCGGTCGACAATGAGCAGTTCTTC.

The genes are TRBV7-2 and TRBJ2-5; D possibly corresponds to TRBD1 (6 bases). This CDR3 contains 15 residues. Trimming took off 4 bases at V and 3 bases at J, with 15 bases between the two ends. CDR1 SGHTA and CDR2 FQGNSA come from the germline V gene. CDR3 nucleotide sequence: TGTGCCAGCAGCTACGTTGGCAGGGGAGAAGAGACCCAGTACTTC. Translated, it gives CASSYVGRGEETQYF. Full variable domain (missing parts from reference TRBV7-2 and TRBJ2-5): GAGVSQSPSNKVTEKGKDVELRCDPISGHTALYWYRQSLGQGLEFLIYFQGNSAPDKSGLPSDRFSAERTGGSVSTLTIQRTQQEDSAVYLCASSYVGRGEETQYFGPGTRLLVL.

The rearrangement links TRBV25-1 to TRBJ1-2; D unresolved. The CDR3 runs to 15 residues. Between the trimmed V and J ends, which lost 2 bases and 3 bases, there was a span of 13 bases. Germline CDR1 and CDR2: MGHDK and SYGVNS. CDR3 loop: CASSEGEMGDYGYTF. The CDR3 region has the DNA TGTGCCAGCAGTGAAGGGGAGATGGGTGACTATGGCTACACCTTC.

CDR3 DNA sequence: TGCGCCAGCTCGGGAGGCCCACTCAATGAGCAGTTCTTC. Its protein product is CASSGGPLNEQFF. This rearrangement joins TRBV5-1 to TRBJ2-1; 7 positions agree with TRBD2. The V and J ends lost 7 bases and 6 bases, in that order; junction bases with no gene match: 7. The CDR3 is 13 amino acids. Germline V CDR1 and CDR2: SGHRS, YFSETQ.

The V gene is TRBV5-1, the J gene TRBJ2-1; 8 nucleotides agree with TRBD1. The germline V gene has CDR1 SGHRS and CDR2 YFSETQ. Trimming took 5 bases from V and 14 from J; bases not matched to a gene: 9. This CDR3 contains 12 residues. The CDR3 nucleotides are TGCGCCAGCAGTTATAAACAGGGGGTCGAGTTCTTC. Its protein product is CASSYKQGVEFF.

This clone was recorded a few times. CDR3 DNA: TGTGCCAGCAGCCCCAAAACTAGCGGGAGACCCTACAATGAGCAGTTCTTC. It is translated as CASSPKTSGRPYNEQFF. The J gene is TRBJ2-1, the V gene TRBV7-9; 11 bases match TRBD2. Germline CDR1 is SEHNR and CDR2 is FQNEAQ (reference sequence). The CDR3 has 17 amino acids. With 5 bases clipped from V and 2 bases from J, the junction kept 8 bases outside the gene matches.

This clone has more than one count but fewer than ten. CDR3 protein: CASSSYLSGRDEQFF. Written as DNA, the CDR3 is TGTGCCAGCAGTTCCTACCTAAGCGGGAGGGATGAGCAGTTCTTC. The V call is TRBV7-9, the J call TRBJ2-1; the match to TRBD2 covers 10 bases. J gave up 8 bases and V 6 bases, and 10 bases lay outside the gene matches. This CDR3 has 15 residues. Germline V lookup: CDR1 SEHNR, CDR2 FQNEAQ (reference sequence).

The rearrangement uses TRBV11-2 and TRBJ2-2; 10 bases map to TRBD1. This CDR3 is built from 17 residues. Per germline, CDR1 SGHAT and CDR2 FQNNGV. Trimming removed 3 bases from V and 4 bases from J; junction bases left unmatched: 8. CDR3 DNA sequence: TGTGCCAGCAGCTTTTTTCCCCGGACAGGGGGCACCGGGGAGCTGTTTTTT. It is translated as CASSFFPRTGGTGELFF. The entire variable domain, with the rest obtained from reference TRBV11-2 and TRBJ2-2, is as follows: EAGVAQSPRYKIIEKRQSVAFWCNPISGHATLYWYQQILGQGPKLLIQFQNNGVVDDSQLPKDRFSAERLKGVDSTLKIQPAKLEDSAVYLCASSFFPRTGGTGELFFGEGSRLTVL.

This chain connects TRBV6-5 to TRBJ2-1; D remains ambiguous. CDR1 and CDR2 (germline): MNHEY, SVGAGI. CDR3 size: 11 residues. Trimming took 8 bases from V and 10 from J, leaving 12 bases between them. CDR3 in DNA: TGTGCCAGCTCCTCTCGACAAGAGCAGTTCTTC. It yields the protein CASSSRQEQFF.

The sample holds a few counts of this clone. The chain uses TRBV4-2 and TRBJ2-1, with TRBD2 matching over 9 bases. The V segment lost 0 bases and the J segment 7 bases; nucleotides outside the gene matches: 7. The CDR3 extends over 16 amino acids. In germline, CDR1 is LGHNA, CDR2 YNFKEQ. The CDR3: CASSQDWREGGNEQFF. CDR3 sequence (DNA): TGTGCCAGCAGCCAAGATTGGCGGGAGGGAGGAAATGAGCAGTTCTTC.